This T cell receptor (beta chain) is drawn from a study of CD8 T cells in ankylosing spondylitis. Notes on the study in general: Disease-linked clones bore a CD8+ phenotype and were relatively rare in peripheral blood.

TCRdb analysed the 5' RACE reads with MiXCR anew, one entry per CDR3 protein. The sample lists about 160,000 distinct CDR3 sequences, around 18% occurring once. This clonotype has more than one count but fewer than ten. Its specificity is not known. The specimen sequenced was blood, either unsorted or a sorted T cell fraction (not recorded which). The receptor's source is a male donor with ankylosing spondylitis or in good health (not recorded which).

The CDR3 protein is CASSPKDRFNQPQHF. Written as DNA, the CDR3 is TGTGCCAGCAGCCCGAAGGACAGATTTAATCAGCCCCAGCATTTT. The rearrangement joins TRBV5-4 to TRBJ1-5, with D tentatively TRBD1 (6 bases). V shed 4 bases and J shed 4 bases, with 15 bases lying between them. Germline-derived CDR1 and CDR2 are SGHNT and YYREEE (reference sequence). The CDR3 has 15 amino acids.